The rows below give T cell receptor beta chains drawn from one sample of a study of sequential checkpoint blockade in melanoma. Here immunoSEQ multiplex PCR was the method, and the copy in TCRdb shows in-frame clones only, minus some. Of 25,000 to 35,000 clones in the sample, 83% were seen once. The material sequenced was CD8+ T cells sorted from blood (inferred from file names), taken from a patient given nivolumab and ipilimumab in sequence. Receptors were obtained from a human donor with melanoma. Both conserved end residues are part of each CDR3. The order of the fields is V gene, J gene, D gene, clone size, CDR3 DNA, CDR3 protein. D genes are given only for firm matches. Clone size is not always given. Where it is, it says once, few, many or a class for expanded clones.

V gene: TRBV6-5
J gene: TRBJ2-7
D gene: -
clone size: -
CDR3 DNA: TGTGCCAGCAGTTACTCCCGTCTCGGAGGCGAGCAGTACTTC
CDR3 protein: CASSYSRLGGEQYF

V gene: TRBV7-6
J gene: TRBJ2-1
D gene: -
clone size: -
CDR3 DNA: TGTGCCAGCAGCTTAGGTCTAGCTCCTGACAATGAGCAGTTCTTC
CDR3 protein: CASSLGLAPDNEQFF

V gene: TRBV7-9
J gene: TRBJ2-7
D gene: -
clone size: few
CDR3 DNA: TGTGCCAGCAGCCCGCCAGGGGCCTACGAGCAGTACTTC
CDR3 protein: CASSPPGAYEQYF

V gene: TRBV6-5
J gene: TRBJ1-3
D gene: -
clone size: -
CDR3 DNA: TGTGCCAGCGGCCCGTCTGGAAACACCATATATTTT
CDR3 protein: CASGPSGNTIYF

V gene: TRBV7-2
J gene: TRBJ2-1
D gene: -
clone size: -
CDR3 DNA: TGTGCCAGCAACCTCCAACTTTATAGTGGTGAGCAGTTCTTC
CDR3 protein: CASNLQLYSGEQFF

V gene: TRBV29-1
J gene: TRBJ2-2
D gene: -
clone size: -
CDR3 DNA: TGCAGCGTTGAACAGGGTAGCGGCACCGGGGAGCTGTTTTTT
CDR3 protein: CSVEQGSGTGELFF

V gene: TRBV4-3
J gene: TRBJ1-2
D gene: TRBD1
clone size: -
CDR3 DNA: TGCGCCAGCAGCCAAGGACAGGGATATGGCTACACCTTC
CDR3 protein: CASSQGQGYGYTF

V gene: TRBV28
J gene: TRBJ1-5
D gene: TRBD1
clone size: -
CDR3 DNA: TGTGCCAGCAGTTTTCCCCCCACAGGGGGCATCGATCAGCCCCAGCATTTT
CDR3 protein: CASSFPPTGGIDQPQHF

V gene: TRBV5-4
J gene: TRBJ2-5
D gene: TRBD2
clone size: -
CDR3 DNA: TGTGCCAGCAGCCCGGGGACTAGCGGTGCAGAGACCCAGTACTTC
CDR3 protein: CASSPGTSGAETQYF

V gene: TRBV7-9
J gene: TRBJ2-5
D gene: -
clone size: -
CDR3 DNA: TGTGCCAGCAGCCAAAGTGGGGCTAACCTCAAGTTGACCCAGTACTTC
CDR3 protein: CASSQSGANLKLTQYF

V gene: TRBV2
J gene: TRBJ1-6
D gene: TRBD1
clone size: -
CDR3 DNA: TGTGCCAGCAATAGGGACAGGTATAATTCACCCCTCCACTTT
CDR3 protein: CASNRDRYNSPLHF

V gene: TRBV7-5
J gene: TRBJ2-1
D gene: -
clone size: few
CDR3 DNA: TGTGCCAGCAGCCCCGGGACTAGCGGGAGGAGGGGTGAGCAGTTCTTC
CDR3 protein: CASSPGTSGRRGEQFF

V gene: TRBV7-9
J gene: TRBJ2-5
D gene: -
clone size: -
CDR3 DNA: TGTGCCAGCAGCTTAGTCGAGGGCCTGGAGACCCAGTACTTC
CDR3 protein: CASSLVEGLETQYF

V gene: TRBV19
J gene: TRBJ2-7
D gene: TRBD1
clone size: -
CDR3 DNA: TGTGCCAGTAGTATCTCATGGACAGGCTACGAGCAGTACTTC
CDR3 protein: CASSISWTGYEQYF

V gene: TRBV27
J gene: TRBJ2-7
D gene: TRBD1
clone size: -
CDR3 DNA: TGTGCCAGCAGCTGGTCGACAGGGATATACGAGCAGTACTTC
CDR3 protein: CASSWSTGIYEQYF

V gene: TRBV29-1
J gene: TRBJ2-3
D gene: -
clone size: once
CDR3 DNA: TGCAGCACCCAGGGGGGGTGGAGCGGGAGTTTAAATACGCAGTATTTT
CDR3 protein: CSTQGGWSGSLNTQYF

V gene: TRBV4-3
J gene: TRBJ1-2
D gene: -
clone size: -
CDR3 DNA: TGCGCCAGCAGCGCCAAGCAGGGGTTAGCTAACTATGGCTACACCTTC
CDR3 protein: CASSAKQGLANYGYTF

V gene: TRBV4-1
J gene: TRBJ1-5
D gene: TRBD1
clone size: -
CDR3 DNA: TGCGCCAGCAGCCGAACCCCGGGACAGCGTAATCAGCCCCAGCATTTT
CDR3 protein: CASSRTPGQRNQPQHF

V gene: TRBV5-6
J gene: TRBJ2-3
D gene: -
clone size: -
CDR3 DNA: TGTGCCAGCAGCTTGGAGGGGACATTGACAGATACGCAGTATTTT
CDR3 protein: CASSLEGTLTDTQYF

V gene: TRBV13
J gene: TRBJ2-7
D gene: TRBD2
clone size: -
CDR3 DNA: TGTGCCAGCAGCGTAGCGGGTAGCTCCTACGAGCAGTACTTC
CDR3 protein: CASSVAGSSYEQYF